Included here is one T cell receptor beta chain sequence, with context. As yet, its antigen is unknown. The sample originates from a study of cytomegalovirus exposure and HLA in healthy donors. Researchers ran the PCR with 60 Vbeta and 13 Jbeta primers. Libraries were prepared by immunoSEQ multiplex PCR; TCRdb keeps only in-frame clonotypes and omits some of them. In total, the table holds some 130,000 clones. Study observations and caveats: The study carried out a later analysis of TCR beta sequences. It associated 15,000 to 20,000 of them with specific HLA alleles at a false discovery rate of 0.05. Among donors in an Asian-associated ancestry cluster, a later analysis reportedly found fewer N-insertions than the roughly 700-donor mean. Presence/absence analyses supposed approximately even sequencing depth among donors. An apparent linkage of common viral pathogens to several of the most significant clusters emerged in a later analysis.

The sample comprised PBMCs. The source of this sequence is a young man in good health and CMV-seronegative.

CDR3 in amino acids: CASSPLLAVTSETQYF. CDR3 nucleotides: TGTGCCAGCTCACCACTCCTAGCTGTTACCAGTGAGACCCAGTACTTC. The rearrangement uses TRBV18 and TRBJ2-5, with a tentative D call TRBD2 (5 bases). This CDR3 region has 16 residues. The V end lost 1 base, the J end lost 5 bases, and 17 bases lay between the germline ends. CDR1 KGHSH and CDR2 LQKENI come from the germline V gene.